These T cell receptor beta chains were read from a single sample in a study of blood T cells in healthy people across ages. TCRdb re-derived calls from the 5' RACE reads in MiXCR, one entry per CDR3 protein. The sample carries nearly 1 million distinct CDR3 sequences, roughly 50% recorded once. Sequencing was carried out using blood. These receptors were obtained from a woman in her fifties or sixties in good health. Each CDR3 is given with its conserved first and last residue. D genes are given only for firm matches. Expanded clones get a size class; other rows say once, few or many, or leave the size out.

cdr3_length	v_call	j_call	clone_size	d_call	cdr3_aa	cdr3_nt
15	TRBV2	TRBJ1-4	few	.	CASNGRTPGVEKLFF	TGTGCCAGCAATGGGAGAACTCCAGGGGTAGAAAAACTGTTTTTT
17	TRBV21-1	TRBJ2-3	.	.	CASSTYRLAGVPDTQYF	TGTGCCAGCAGCACCTATCGACTAGCGGGAGTTCCAGATACGCAGTATTTT
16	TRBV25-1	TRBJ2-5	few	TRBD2	CASSEWNGGAGETQYF	TGTGCCAGCAGTGAATGGAACGGCGGAGCGGGGGAGACCCAGTACTTC
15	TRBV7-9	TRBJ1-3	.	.	CASSEDRTGGNTIYF	TGTGCCAGCAGCGAAGACAGAACGGGTGGAAACACCATATATTTT
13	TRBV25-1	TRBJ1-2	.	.	CASSGAGGGGYTF	TGTGCCAGCAGTGGGGCAGGCGGGGGGGGCTACACCTTC
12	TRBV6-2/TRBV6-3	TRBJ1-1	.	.	CASSSLNIQAFF	TGTGCCAGCAGTTCCCTCAACATACAAGCTTTCTTT
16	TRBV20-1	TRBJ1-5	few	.	CSADHRRQLPNQPQHF	TGCAGTGCCGACCATCGCCGACAGTTACCTAATCAGCCCCAGCATTTT
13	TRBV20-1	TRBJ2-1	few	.	CSARVGGYNEQFF	TGCAGTGCTAGAGTTGGAGGTTACAATGAGCAGTTCTTC
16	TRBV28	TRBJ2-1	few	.	CASSVGLTVSYNEQFF	TGTGCCAGCAGTGTCGGGTTGACAGTAAGCTACAATGAGCAGTTCTTC
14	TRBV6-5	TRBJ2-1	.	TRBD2	CASRAGTGGSEQFF	TGTGCCAGCAGAGCCGGGACCGGGGGGAGTGAGCAGTTCTTC
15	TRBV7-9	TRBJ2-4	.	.	CASSLVETAQNIQYF	TGTGCCAGCAGCTTGGTCGAGACAGCTCAAAACATTCAGTACTTC
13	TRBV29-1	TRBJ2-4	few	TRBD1	CSVADTNQQGQYF	TGCAGCGTTGCCGACACAAACCAACAGGGGCAGTACTTC
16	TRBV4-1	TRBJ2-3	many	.	CASSQDGLGPTYTQYF	TGCGCCAGCAGCCAAGATGGGTTGGGGCCCACATATACGCAGTATTTT